A selection of T cell receptor beta chains follows, all from one sample in a study of blood T cell repertoires in COVID-19. The method was immunoSEQ multiplex PCR; TCRdb's version includes in-frame clones alone and lacks a portion of them. The table records 70,000 or so clones, 75% to 80% of them present only once. The sequencing input was peripheral blood. These receptors all come from a human donor in a cohort sampled during active COVID-19. Both conserved end residues are part of each CDR3. D genes are given only for firm matches. Rows give clone size only sometimes, using once, few, many, or a class for an expanded clone.

NA TRBJ2-3 TRBV10-1 TRBD1 TGCGCCAGTACCGGGACAGGGTCAGATACGCAGTATTTT CASTGTGSDTQYF
few TRBJ1-4 TRBV14 NA TGTGCCAGCAGCCGACTGTTTAATGAAAAACTGTTTTTT CASSRLFNEKLFF
NA TRBJ2-3 TRBV7-9 NA TGTGCCAGCAGCTTATACAGGGACACGCAGTATTTT CASSLYRDTQYF
NA TRBJ2-1 TRBV14 NA TGTGCCAGCAGTTCCCTACCGCGAGATGTGGATGAGCAGTTCTTC CASSSLPRDVDEQFF
NA TRBJ2-1 TRBV24-1 TRBD1 TGTGCCACCAGTGATCCGGGGACAGGGGCCAATGAGCAGTTCTTC CATSDPGTGANEQFF
NA TRBJ2-5 TRBV19 TRBD1 TGTGCCAGTAGTTTTTTCCGGGACAGCAGGGAGACCCAGTACTTC CASSFFRDSRETQYF
NA TRBJ2-7 TRBV28 TRBD1 TGTGCCAGCAGTCTGGACAGGGCCCCCTACGAGCAGTACTTC CASSLDRAPYEQYF
NA TRBJ2-3 TRBV9 TRBD1 TGTGCCAGCAGCGCCTCGCCGGGACAGGGGGCCGGCCAGTATTTT CASSASPGQGAGQYF
NA TRBJ1-5 TRBV2 NA TGTGCCAGCAGTGAAGCGGGCAGGTATCAGCCCCAGCATTTT CASSEAGRYQPQHF
NA TRBJ1-5 TRBV19 TRBD1 TGTGCCAGTAGTCCCCTGGACAGGGAACAGCCCCAGCATTTT CASSPLDREQPQHF
few TRBJ2-7 TRBV27 TRBD2 TGTGCCAGCAGTTTTCAAGCGGGGGGGTCCTACGAGCAGTACTTC CASSFQAGGSYEQYF
NA TRBJ1-5 TRBV5-1 TRBD1 TGCGCCAGCAGCTTGGACGGACAGGAAAGCCAGCCCCAGCATTTT CASSLDGQESQPQHF
NA TRBJ2-1 TRBV27 TRBD1 TGTGCCAGCAGTGGAACAGGGGGCGCGGGGAATGAGCAGTTCTTC CASSGTGGAGNEQFF
NA TRBJ2-3 TRBV12-5 NA TGTGCTAGTAAGGAGACAGATTACACAGATACGCAGTATTTT CASKETDYTDTQYF
once TRBJ2-2 TRBV2 NA TGTGCCAGCAGTGTAGGGCAGGGGTTCTCCGGGGAGCTGTTTTTT CASSVGQGFSGELFF
NA TRBJ1-5 TRBV4-1 NA TGCGCCAGCAGCCAAGATCCGGGTTATAGCAATCAGCCCCAGCATTTT CASSQDPGYSNQPQHF
NA TRBJ2-4 TRBV5-4 NA TGTGCCACGGCGGAGGGAATAGCCAAAAACATTCAGTACTTC CATAEGIAKNIQYF
NA TRBJ1-4 TRBV27 TRBD1 TGTGCCAGCAGTTTAAGGAACAGGGGCGGTGAAAAACTGTTTTTT CASSLRNRGGEKLFF
once TRBJ2-7 TRBV5-1 TRBD1 TGCGCCAGCAGCCAATCGGGACAGGGGGCCTACGAGCAGTACTTC CASSQSGQGAYEQYF
NA TRBJ2-7 TRBV4-1 TRBD2 TGCGCCAGCAGCCAAGATCTCGCTGGGGGGGGCTCCTACGAGCAGTACTTC CASSQDLAGGGSYEQYF
NA TRBJ2-3 TRBV5-1 TRBD1 TGCGCCAGCAGCTTGGCCGTATTTTCGACAGGGGGCGCATCGGATACGCAGTATTTT CASSLAVFSTGGASDTQYF
NA TRBJ1-4 TRBV10-2 TRBD1 TGCGCCAGCAGTGAGTTCCAGACAGGGGACGAAAAACTGTTTTTT CASSEFQTGDEKLFF
NA TRBJ1-5 TRBV20-1 NA TGCAGTGCGACTAATCAGCCCCAGCATTTT CSATNQPQHF
few TRBJ1-5 TRBV15 NA TGTGCCACCAGCAGAGATACTGGGGACAACAATCAGCCCCAGCATTTT CATSRDTGDNNQPQHF
NA TRBJ2-3 TRBV5-1 NA TGCGCCAGCAGCTTGGGGGCTTATACCGATACGCAGTATTTT CASSLGAYTDTQYF
NA TRBJ1-5 TRBV6-1 NA TGTGCCAGCAGTGAATTATTCGGGGGATTGCAGCCCCAGCATTTT CASSELFGGLQPQHF
medium-sized TRBJ2-7 TRBV6-5 NA TGTGCCACGACAGGCACAGGGCTAAACGAGCAGTACTTC CATTGTGLNEQYF
NA TRBJ1-5 TRBV6-5 NA TGTGCCAGCAGGGGGCAGGGGCAGCCCCAGCATTTT CASRGQGQPQHF
NA TRBJ2-7 TRBV5-1 TRBD1 TGCGCCAGCAGCTACGGACAGGTAACCTACGAGCAGTACTTC CASSYGQVTYEQYF
NA TRBJ2-7 TRBV28 NA TGTGCCAGCAGCTTGCACCCGACTCCCCCCTACGAGCAGTACTTC CASSLHPTPPYEQYF
few TRBJ2-5 TRBV4-1 NA TGCGCCAGCAGCCAGTTTGCCGGGGAATTGGAGACCCAGTACTTC CASSQFAGELETQYF
NA TRBJ2-1 TRBV28 NA TGTGCCAGCAGTTTTTATAGTTCCTCGGGGGAATTCTTC CASSFYSSSGEFF